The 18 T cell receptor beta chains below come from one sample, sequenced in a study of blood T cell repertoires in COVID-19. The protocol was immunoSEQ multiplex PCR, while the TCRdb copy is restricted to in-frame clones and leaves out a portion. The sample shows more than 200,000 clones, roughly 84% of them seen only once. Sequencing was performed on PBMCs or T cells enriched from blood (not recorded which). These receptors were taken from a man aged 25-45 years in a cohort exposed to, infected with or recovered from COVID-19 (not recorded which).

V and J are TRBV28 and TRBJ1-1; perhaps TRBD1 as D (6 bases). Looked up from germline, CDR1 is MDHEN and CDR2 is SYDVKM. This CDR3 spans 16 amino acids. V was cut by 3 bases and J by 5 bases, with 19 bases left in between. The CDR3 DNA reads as TGTGCCAGCAGTTTCCCCCCCCTGGGCAGGGGAACTGAAGCTTTCTTT. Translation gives CASSFPPLGRGTEAFF.

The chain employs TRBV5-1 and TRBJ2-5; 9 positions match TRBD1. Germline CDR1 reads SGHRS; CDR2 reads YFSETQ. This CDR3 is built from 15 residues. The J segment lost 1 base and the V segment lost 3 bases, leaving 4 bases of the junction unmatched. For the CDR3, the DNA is TGCGCCAGCAGCTCCACGACAGGGGGCCAAGAGACCCAGTACTTC. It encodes CASSSTTGGQETQYF.

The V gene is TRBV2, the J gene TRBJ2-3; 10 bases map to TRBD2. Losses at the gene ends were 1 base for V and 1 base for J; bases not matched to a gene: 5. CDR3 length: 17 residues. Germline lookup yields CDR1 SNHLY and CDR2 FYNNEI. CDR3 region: CASSEGFGTSGTDTQYF. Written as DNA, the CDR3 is TGTGCCAGCAGTGAAGGCTTCGGGACTAGCGGCACAGATACGCAGTATTTT. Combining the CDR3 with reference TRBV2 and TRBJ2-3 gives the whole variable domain EPEVTQTPSHQVTQMGQEVILRCVPISNHLYFYWYRQILGQKVEFLVSFYNNEISEKSEIFDDQFSVERPDGSNFTLKIRSTKLEDSAMYFCASSEGFGTSGTDTQYFGPGTRLTVL.

CDR3 region: CASSQEGGSTDTQYF. CDR3 nucleotides: TGTGCCAGCAGCCAAGAGGGGGGTAGCACAGATACGCAGTATTTT. The chain joins TRBV3-1 (or the pseudogene TRBV3-2) to TRBJ2-3, with a possible D match to TRBD2 (6 bases). Trimming took 0 bases from V and 0 from J, leaving 7 bases between them. The CDR3 extends over 15 amino acids. From germline, CDR1 is LGHDT and CDR2 YNNKEL (reference sequence).

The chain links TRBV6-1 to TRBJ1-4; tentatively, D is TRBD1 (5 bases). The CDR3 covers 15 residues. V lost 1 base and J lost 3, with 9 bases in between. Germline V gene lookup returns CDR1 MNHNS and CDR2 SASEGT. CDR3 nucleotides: TGTGCCAGCAGTGAAGGGACAACTGCTAATGAAAAACTGTTTTTT. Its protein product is CASSEGTTANEKLFF.

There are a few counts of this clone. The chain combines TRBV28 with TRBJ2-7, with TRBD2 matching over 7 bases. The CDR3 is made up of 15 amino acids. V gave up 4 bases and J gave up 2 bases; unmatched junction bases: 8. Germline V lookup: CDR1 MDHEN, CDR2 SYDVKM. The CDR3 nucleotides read TGTGCCAGCAGTTCGTTACTAGCGCCGACCTACGAGCAGTACTTC. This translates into CASSSLLAPTYEQYF.

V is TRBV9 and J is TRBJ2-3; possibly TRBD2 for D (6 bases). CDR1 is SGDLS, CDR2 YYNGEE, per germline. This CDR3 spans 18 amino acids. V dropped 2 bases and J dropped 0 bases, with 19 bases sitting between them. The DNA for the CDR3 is TGTGCCAGCAGCGTCGAGCTAGCGACCTACCCTAGCACAGATACGCAGTATTTT. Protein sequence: CASSVELATYPSTDTQYF.

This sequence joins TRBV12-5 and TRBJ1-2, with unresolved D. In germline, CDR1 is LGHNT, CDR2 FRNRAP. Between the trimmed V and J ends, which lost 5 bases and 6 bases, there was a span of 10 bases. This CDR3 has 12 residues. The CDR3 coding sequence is TGTGCTAGTGGTACGGGAGGTAATGGCTACACCTTC. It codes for CASGTGGNGYTF.

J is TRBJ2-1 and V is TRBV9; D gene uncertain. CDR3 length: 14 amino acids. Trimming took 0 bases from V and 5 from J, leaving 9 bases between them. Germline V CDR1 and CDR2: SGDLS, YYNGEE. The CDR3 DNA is TGTGCCAGCAGCGTAGACTCTCTAGACAATGAGCAGTTCTTC. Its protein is CASSVDSLDNEQFF.

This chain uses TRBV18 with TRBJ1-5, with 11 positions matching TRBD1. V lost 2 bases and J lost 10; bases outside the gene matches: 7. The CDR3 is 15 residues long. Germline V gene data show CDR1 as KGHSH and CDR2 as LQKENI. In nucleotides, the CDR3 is TGTGCCAGCTCACCAGCGGACAGGGGGCTCGGACCCCAGCATTTT. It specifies CASSPADRGLGPQHF.

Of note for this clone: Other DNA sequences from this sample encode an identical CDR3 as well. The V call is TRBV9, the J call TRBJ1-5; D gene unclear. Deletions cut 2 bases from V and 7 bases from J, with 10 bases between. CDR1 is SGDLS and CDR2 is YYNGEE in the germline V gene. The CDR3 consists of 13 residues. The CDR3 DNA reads TGTGCCAGCAGCGTTGCAGGTAACCAGCCCCAGCATTTT. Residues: CASSVAGNQPQHF. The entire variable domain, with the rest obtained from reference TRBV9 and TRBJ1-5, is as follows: DSGVTQTPKHLITATGQRVTLRCSPRSGDLSVYWYQQSLDQGLQFLIQYYNGEERAKGNILERFSAQQFPDLHSELNLSSLELGDSALYFCASSVAGNQPQHFGDGTRLSIL.

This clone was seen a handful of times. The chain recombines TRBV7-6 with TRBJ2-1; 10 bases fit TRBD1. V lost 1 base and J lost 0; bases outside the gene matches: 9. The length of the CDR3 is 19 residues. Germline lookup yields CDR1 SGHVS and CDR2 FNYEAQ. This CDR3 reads CASSLDARQGASSYNEQFF. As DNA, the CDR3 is TGTGCCAGCAGCTTAGATGCGAGACAGGGGGCTAGCTCCTACAATGAGCAGTTCTTC.

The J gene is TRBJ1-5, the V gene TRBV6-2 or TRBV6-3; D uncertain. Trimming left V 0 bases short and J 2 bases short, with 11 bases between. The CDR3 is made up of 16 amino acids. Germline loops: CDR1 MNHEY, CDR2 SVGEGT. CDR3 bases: TGTGCCAGCAGTTACTCGACTCTCGCCCGCAATCAGCCCCAGCATTTT. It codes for CASSYSTLARNQPQHF.

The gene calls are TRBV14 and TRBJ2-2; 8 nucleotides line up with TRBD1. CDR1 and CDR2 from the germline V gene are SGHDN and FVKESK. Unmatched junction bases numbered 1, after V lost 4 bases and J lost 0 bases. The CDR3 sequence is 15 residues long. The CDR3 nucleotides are TGTGCCAGCAGCCTCAGGGGGCCGAACACCGGGGAGCTGTTTTTT. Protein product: CASSLRGPNTGELFF. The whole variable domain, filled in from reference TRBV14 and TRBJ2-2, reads EAGVTQFPSHSVIEKGQTVTLRCDPISGHDNLYWYRRVMGKEIKFLLHFVKESKQDESGMPNNRFLAERTGGTYSTLKVQPAELEDSGVYFCASSLRGPNTGELFFGEGSRLTVL.

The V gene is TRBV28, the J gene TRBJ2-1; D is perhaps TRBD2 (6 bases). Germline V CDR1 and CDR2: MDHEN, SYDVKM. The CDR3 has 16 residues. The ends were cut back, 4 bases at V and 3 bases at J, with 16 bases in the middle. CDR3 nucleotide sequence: TGTGCCAGCAGTTCCTATCAGGGAGGAGGCTACAATGAGCAGTTCTTC. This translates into CASSSYQGGGYNEQFF.

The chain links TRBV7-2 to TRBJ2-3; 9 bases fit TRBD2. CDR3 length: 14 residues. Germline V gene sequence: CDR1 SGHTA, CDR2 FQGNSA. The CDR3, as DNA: TGTGCTACACTAGCGGGCGCATCCACAGATACGCAGTATTTT. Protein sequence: CATLAGASTDTQYF.

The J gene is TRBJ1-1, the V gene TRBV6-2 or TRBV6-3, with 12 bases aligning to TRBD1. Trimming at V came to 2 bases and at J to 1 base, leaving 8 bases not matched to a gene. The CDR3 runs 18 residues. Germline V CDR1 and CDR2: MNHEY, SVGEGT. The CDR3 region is CASSYGTGGSRGNTEAFF. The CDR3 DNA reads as TGTGCCAGCAGTTACGGGACAGGGGGCTCCCGGGGGAACACTGAAGCTTTCTTT.

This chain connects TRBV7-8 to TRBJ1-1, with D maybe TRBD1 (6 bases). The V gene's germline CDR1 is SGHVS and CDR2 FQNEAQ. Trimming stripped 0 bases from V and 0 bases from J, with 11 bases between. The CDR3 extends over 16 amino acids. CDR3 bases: TGTGCCAGCAGCTTAGCGGTGGGGGCCTTGAACACTGAAGCTTTCTTT. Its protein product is CASSLAVGALNTEAFF. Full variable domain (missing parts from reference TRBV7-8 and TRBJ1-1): GAGVSQSPRYKVAKRGQDVALRCDPISGHVSLFWYQQALGQGPEFLTYFQNEAQLDKSGLPSDRFFAERPEGSVSTLKIQRTQQEDSAVYLCASSLAVGALNTEAFFGQGTRLTVV.